This is a list of T cell receptor beta chains from one sample in a study of human thymus T cells. Produced via immunoSEQ multiplex PCR; TCRdb's table is partial and in-frame only. The repertoire holds tens of thousands of clones, roughly 94% seen once, with 0.15% to 0.2% in the top ten. Sequenced: blood. These TCRs come from a girl in the first two years of life with a congenital heart defect but otherwise immunologically healthy. CDR3s include the opening cysteine and the closing phenylalanine or tryptophan. D genes are given only for firm matches.

TRBV5-1	TRBD2	TRBJ2-1	TGCGCCAGCACAATGGCTAGCGGGAGGATCTCAAAGCCTAATGAGCAGTTCTTC	CASTMASGRISKPNEQFF
TRBV5-6	-	TRBJ2-3	TGTGCCAGCAGCCCGGGACCCGCTTTGGATACGCAGTATTTT	CASSPGPALDTQYF
TRBV28	-	TRBJ2-7	TGTGCCAGCAGGTGGCCGGGACGAGCTCCGTACGAGCAGTACTTC	CASRWPGRAPYEQYF
TRBV6-1	-	TRBJ1-1	TGTGCCAGCAGTCTCACCGGGGGGCTGAACACTGAAGCTTTCTTT	CASSLTGGLNTEAFF
TRBV7-2	-	TRBJ1-3	TGTGCCAGCAGCTTAGGGGGGAGAAACACCATATATTTT	CASSLGGRNTIYF
TRBV2	TRBD1	TRBJ1-2	TGTGCCAGCAAGGGGACAGCCTATGGCTACACCTTC	CASKGTAYGYTF
TRBV4-2	-	TRBJ1-1	TGTGCCAGCAGCCAAGAGCGAGTGAACACTGAAGCTTTCTTT	CASSQERVNTEAFF
TRBV6-1	-	TRBJ1-4	TGTGCCAGCAGTTGGGGGCCAGCTAATGAAAAACTGTTTTTT	CASSWGPANEKLFF
TRBV5-5	TRBD1	TRBJ1-1	TGTGCCAGCAGCTTACAGGGGTCGAGCACTGAAGCTTTCTTT	CASSLQGSSTEAFF
TRBV5-1	TRBD2	TRBJ2-7	TGCGCCAGCACCCCGACAGGGACTAGCGGGTCCTACGAGCAGTACTTC	CASTPTGTSGSYEQYF
TRBV4-1	-	TRBJ2-7	TGCGCCAGCAGCCAAGAGTGGCGCCCCGACTCCTACGAGCAGTACTTC	CASSQEWRPDSYEQYF